This is a list of T cell receptor beta chains from one sample in a study of graft-versus-host responses after intestinal transplantation. The protocol was immunoSEQ multiplex PCR, while the TCRdb copy is restricted to in-frame clones and leaves out a portion. The sample yields under 95,000 clones, 89% seen once. Their target antigens are unknown. This specimen was unstimulated CD8+ T cells sorted from spleen or lymph node cells, taken before intestinal transplant. These receptors all come from a human donor who received an intestinal transplant. CDR3s include the opening cysteine and the closing phenylalanine or tryptophan. Each record gives: clone size, D gene, V gene, J gene, CDR3 protein, CDR3 DNA. D genes are given only for firm matches. Not all rows give a size; the values are once, few, many and, for expanded clones, a class.

>-|-|TRBV9|TRBJ1-2
CASSPYIVGAQDYGYTF
TGTGCCAGCAGCCCCTACATCGTGGGGGCGCAAGACTATGGCTACACCTTC
>-|-|TRBV11-3|TRBJ2-7
CASSYPGSKYEQYF
TGTGCCAGCAGCTATCCAGGCTCGAAGTACGAGCAGTACTTC
>-|-|TRBV7-6|TRBJ1-3
CASSPYTGSGNTIYF
TGTGCCAGCAGCCCATATACAGGCTCTGGAAACACCATATATTTT
>-|-|TRBV9|TRBJ2-7
CASSRGGKGEQYF
TGTGCCAGCAGCAGGGGGGGGAAGGGCGAGCAGTACTTC
>-|TRBD1|TRBV18|TRBJ2-7
CASSWDREGEQYF
TGTGCCAGCTCTTGGGACAGGGAGGGCGAGCAGTACTTC
>-|TRBD1|TRBV4-1|TRBJ1-4
CASSRWTGQVIETNEKLFF
TGCGCCAGCAGCCGATGGACGGGACAGGTGATTGAGACTAATGAAAAACTGTTTTTT
>-|TRBD1|TRBV4-1|TRBJ2-7
CASSRGTDTGGYEQYF
TGCGCCAGCAGCCGGGGAACCGATACAGGGGGCTACGAGCAGTACTTC
>-|-|TRBV14|TRBJ2-7
CASSQEAGKWEQYF
TGTGCCAGCAGCCAAGAGGCAGGGAAATGGGAGCAGTACTTC
>-|TRBD1|TRBV10-3|TRBJ1-2
CAISGGTGIYGYTF
TGTGCCATCAGTGGAGGGACAGGGATCTATGGCTACACCTTC
>once|-|TRBV27|TRBJ2-5
CASSWTGNQETQYF
TGTGCCAGCAGTTGGACGGGGAACCAAGAGACCCAGTACTTC
>-|-|TRBV5-1|TRBJ2-7
CASKQEGNYEQYF
TGCGCCAGCAAACAAGAGGGTAACTACGAGCAGTACTTC
>-|-|TRBV4-1|TRBJ1-1
CASSQLSGDEAFF
TGCGCCAGCAGCCAACTTTCAGGGGATGAAGCTTTCTTT
>-|TRBD2|TRBV5-6|TRBJ2-5
CASSSPGEGTQYF
TGTGCCAGCAGCTCCCCTGGGGAGGGGACCCAGTACTTC
>-|-|TRBV13|TRBJ1-1
CASSPRDSERTEAFF
TGTGCCAGCAGCCCCCGGGACTCCGAGAGGACTGAAGCTTTCTTT
>-|TRBD1|TRBV6-1|TRBJ1-4
CASSAGTGGNEKLFF
TGTGCCAGCAGCGCGGGGACAGGTGGAAATGAAAAACTGTTTTTT
>-|TRBD1|TRBV10-2|TRBJ2-7
CATTGQNSYEQYF
TGCGCCACAACGGGACAGAACTCCTACGAGCAGTACTTC
>once|-|TRBV27|TRBJ2-7
CASSFGLFYEQYF
TGTGCCAGCAGTTTCGGACTTTTCTACGAGCAGTACTTC
>-|TRBD2|TRBV6-1|TRBJ2-7
CASSELASGRPGEQYF
TGTGCCAGCAGTGAATTGGCTAGCGGGAGGCCAGGGGAGCAGTACTTC
>-|-|TRBV5-6|TRBJ2-1
CASSLTGSYNEQFF
TGTGCCAGCAGCTTGACCGGCTCCTACAATGAGCAGTTCTTC
>-|-|TRBV21-1|TRBJ2-2
CASSKYCGGGTGELFF
TGTGCCAGCAGCAAATATTGCGGGGGCGGTACCGGGGAGCTGTTTTTT
>-|TRBD2|TRBV2|TRBJ2-5
CASSALLAGVGETQYF
TGTGCCAGCAGTGCTTTGCTAGCGGGAGTGGGTGAGACCCAGTACTTC
>-|-|TRBV7-6|TRBJ2-6
CASSQNPSPSSGANVLTF
TGTGCCAGCAGCCAAAATCCCAGTCCAAGCTCTGGGGCCAACGTCCTGACTTTC
>once|TRBD1|TRBV29-1|TRBJ1-1
CSVEGDRENTEAFF
TGCAGCGTTGAGGGTGACAGGGAAAACACTGAAGCTTTCTTT
>-|-|TRBV4-1|TRBJ2-1
CASSQVGSPEEQFF
TGCGCCAGCAGCCAAGTAGGCAGCCCGGAGGAGCAGTTCTTC
>-|TRBD2|TRBV7-6|TRBJ2-1
CASSLAWTSGPNSSYNEQFF
TGTGCCAGCAGCTTAGCGTGGACTAGCGGGCCTAATAGCTCCTACAATGAGCAGTTCTTC
>-|-|TRBV2|TRBJ1-3
CASRGRVYWYGGNTIYF
TGTGCCAGCAGAGGCAGGGTCTACTGGTACGGCGGAAACACCATATATTTT
>-|TRBD2|TRBV27|TRBJ2-7
CASREVAGSYEQYF
TGTGCCAGCCGCGAAGTAGCGGGTTCCTACGAGCAGTACTTC
>-|-|TRBV5-4|TRBJ1-2
CASSLDGGYLYGYTF
TGTGCCAGCAGCTTGGACGGGGGGTACCTCTATGGCTACACCTTC
>-|-|TRBV4-2|TRBJ2-3
CASSLPSEPTDTQYF
TGTGCCAGCAGCCTTCCTAGCGAACCCACAGATACGCAGTATTTT
>-|TRBD1|TRBV27|TRBJ2-5
CASSLWGTGVYGQETQYF
TGTGCCAGCAGTTTATGGGGGACAGGGGTGTACGGGCAAGAGACCCAGTACTTC
>-|TRBD1|TRBV28|TRBJ2-7
CASSWEPGTGGQYEQYF
TGTGCCAGCAGTTGGGAACCCGGGACAGGGGGACAGTACGAGCAGTACTTC
>-|TRBD1|TRBV5-4|TRBJ1-1
CASSPDRGFSGPEAFF
TGTGCCAGCAGCCCAGACAGGGGGTTCAGTGGTCCTGAAGCTTTCTTT
>-|-|TRBV4-1|TRBJ1-5
CASSHGETAVEPQHF
TGCGCCAGCAGCCATGGAGAGACTGCCGTTGAGCCCCAGCATTTT
>once|-|TRBV27|TRBJ2-7
CASSLGRGHEQYF
TGTGCCAGCAGTTTAGGCAGGGGCCACGAGCAGTACTTC
>-|TRBD1|TRBV7-8|TRBJ1-5
CASSPLDRAPNQPQHF
TGTGCCAGCAGCCCCCTGGACAGGGCTCCTAATCAGCCCCAGCATTTT
>-|-|TRBV30|TRBJ1-1
CAWSPGVENTEAFF
TGTGCCTGGAGCCCAGGGGTTGAGAACACTGAAGCTTTCTTT
>-|-|TRBV5-1|TRBJ2-6
CASSFGSGSSGANVLTF
TGCGCCAGCAGCTTTGGCAGCGGAAGCTCTGGGGCCAACGTCCTGACTTTC
>-|-|TRBV27|TRBJ2-3
CAILPGKQGDTQYF
TGTGCCATCCTCCCGGGGAAGCAGGGGGATACGCAGTATTTT
>-|-|TRBV30|TRBJ2-5
CAWSWGDKETQYF
TGTGCCTGGAGTTGGGGGGATAAAGAGACCCAGTACTTC
>-|TRBD1|TRBV27|TRBJ2-1
CATGTGPKREQFF
TGTGCCACCGGGACAGGACCGAAAAGGGAGCAGTTCTTC
>-|-|TRBV7-6|TRBJ1-1
CASSREAGGSNTEAFF
TGTGCCAGCAGCCGGGAGGCCGGGGGCTCGAACACTGAAGCTTTCTTT
>-|-|TRBV18|TRBJ2-7
CASSPLRGRSSYEQYF
TGTGCCAGCTCACCCTTAAGGGGCAGGTCTTCCTACGAGCAGTACTTC
>-|TRBD1|TRBV19|TRBJ1-5
CASSTAQTGLRGPQHF
TGTGCCAGTAGTACCGCGCAGACAGGGTTAAGGGGGCCCCAGCATTTT
>-|TRBD1|TRBV10-3|TRBJ1-4
CAISGQNRGENEKLFF
TGTGCCATCAGTGGGCAAAACAGGGGAGAAAACGAAAAACTGTTTTTT
>-|TRBD1|TRBV27|TRBJ2-1
CASSPQTGSEQFF
TGTGCCAGCAGTCCTCAGACAGGGAGCGAGCAGTTCTTC
>few|-|TRBV28|TRBJ1-1
CASSLMETGSTEAFF
TGTGCCAGCAGTTTAATGGAGACAGGCAGCACTGAAGCTTTCTTT
>-|-|TRBV6-6|TRBJ2-7
CASWAGLYEQYF
TGTGCCAGCTGGGCAGGCCTCTACGAGCAGTACTTC
>-|TRBD2|TRBV7-2|TRBJ2-1
CASSSGGGPNEQFF
TGTGCCAGCAGCTCCGGGGGGGGCCCCAATGAGCAGTTCTTC
>-|-|TRBV5-1|TRBJ2-1
CASSLGVDTYNEQFF
TGCGCCAGCAGCTTGGGCGTTGACACCTACAATGAGCAGTTCTTC
>-|-|TRBV27|TRBJ1-1
CASSLSVGHLNTEAFF
TGTGCCAGCAGTTTATCAGTAGGACACTTGAACACTGAAGCTTTCTTT
>-|TRBD2|TRBV27|TRBJ2-7
CASSFRKRGYEQYF
TGTGCCAGCAGTTTTCGGAAGCGGGGCTACGAGCAGTACTTC
>-|-|TRBV27|TRBJ1-4
CASTGGEKLFF
TGTGCCAGCACCGGGGGGGAAAAACTGTTTTTT
>-|-|TRBV6-1|TRBJ1-6
CASSEEWSPGDPLHF
TGTGCCAGCAGTGAAGAATGGAGCCCGGGGGACCCCCTCCACTTT
>-|-|TRBV28|TRBJ2-7
CASSLGAGAFYEQYF
TGTGCCAGCAGTTTAGGGGCGGGGGCCTTCTACGAGCAGTACTTC
>-|TRBD2|TRBV28|TRBJ2-1
CASSLTGGNNEQFF
TGTGCCAGCAGTTTAACGGGGGGGAACAATGAGCAGTTCTTC
>-|-|TRBV7-9|TRBJ2-2
CASASRRGLAGELFF
TGTGCCAGCGCCTCCCGGAGGGGGCTCGCCGGGGAGCTGTTTTTT
>-|-|TRBV6-6|TRBJ2-7
CASSYRGAGWPYEQYF
TGTGCCAGCAGTTATCGAGGGGCGGGATGGCCCTACGAGCAGTACTTC
>-|-|TRBV7-9|TRBJ2-1
CASALSGIVSSYNEQFF
TGTGCCAGCGCTCTTAGCGGAATTGTCAGCTCCTACAATGAGCAGTTCTTC
>-|-|TRBV5-1|TRBJ2-3
CASSSNTDTQYF
TGCGCCAGCAGCTCAAACACAGATACGCAGTATTTT